A selection of T cell receptor beta chains follows, all from one sample in a study of blood T cell repertoires in COVID-19. TCRdb keeps only in-frame clones here, not all; method: immunoSEQ multiplex PCR. The table has approximately 150,000 clones, about four fifths seen once. Material: peripheral blood. The receptors originated from a human donor with acute or convalescent COVID-19. The donor label of this sample is uncertain. CDR3s include the opening cysteine and the closing phenylalanine or tryptophan. The order of the fields is D gene, V gene, J gene, clone size, CDR3 protein, CDR3 DNA. A D gene is named only where the DNA matches it firmly. Where a row states a size, it is once, few, many or the class of an expanded clone; other rows omit it.

.	TRBV9	TRBJ1-6	.	CASSVGVQQNYNSPLHF	TGTGCCAGCAGCGTAGGAGTACAGCAAAACTATAATTCACCCCTCCACTTT
.	TRBV5-1	TRBJ1-2	.	CASSRDTNYGYTF	TGCGCCAGCAGCCGGGACACTAACTATGGCTACACCTTC
.	TRBV11-2	TRBJ2-7	once	CASSFSVNHEQYF	TGTGCCAGCAGCTTTTCAGTGAACCACGAGCAGTACTTC
.	TRBV7-9	TRBJ1-1	.	CASSLGWKGVNTEAFF	TGTGCCAGCAGCTTAGGTTGGAAAGGAGTTAACACTGAAGCTTTCTTT
.	TRBV12-3/TRBV12-4	TRBJ1-4	.	CASRGHLNEKLFF	TGTGCCAGCAGGGGACACCTTAATGAAAAACTGTTTTTT
.	TRBV5-1	TRBJ1-2	once	CASSYDRLNYGYTF	TGCGCCAGCAGCTACGACAGGCTGAACTATGGCTACACCTTC
.	TRBV5-1	TRBJ1-1	.	CASSLGGRSNTEAFF	TGCGCCAGCAGCTTGGGAGGCCGGTCTAACACTGAAGCTTTCTTT
.	TRBV5-8	TRBJ1-1	.	CASLTRGLGTEAFF	TGTGCCAGCCTAACGCGGGGTTTGGGTACTGAAGCTTTCTTT
.	TRBV6-2/TRBV6-3	TRBJ2-5	.	CASSYGQLPQETQYF	TGTGCCAGCAGTTACGGGCAGCTACCACAGGAGACCCAGTACTTC
TRBD1	TRBV7-2	TRBJ2-7	.	CASSFTQGMGDEQYF	TGTGCCAGCAGCTTCACACAGGGGATGGGTGACGAGCAGTACTTC
TRBD1	TRBV3-1/TRBV3-2	TRBJ2-3	.	CASSPGTGFTDTQYF	TGTGCCAGCAGCCCAGGGACAGGGTTCACAGATACGCAGTATTTT
.	TRBV5-6	TRBJ1-2	.	CASSSDSFYGYTF	TGTGCCAGCAGCTCGGACAGCTTCTATGGCTACACCTTC
TRBD1	TRBV6-5	TRBJ2-1	many	CASSGTGSLYNEQFF	TGTGCCAGCAGCGGGACAGGGTCGCTCTACAATGAGCAGTTCTTC
.	TRBV7-8	TRBJ2-3	.	CASSSRAITDTQYF	TGTGCCAGCAGCTCGAGGGCTATTACAGATACGCAGTATTTT
.	TRBV14	TRBJ1-4	.	CASSQGPPTVYSEKLFF	TGTGCCAGCAGCCAAGGGCCCCCCACGGTATACAGTGAAAAACTGTTTTTT
.	TRBV6-5	TRBJ1-1	few	CASSWTELNTEAFF	TGTGCCAGCTCATGGACAGAGTTGAACACTGAAGCTTTCTTT
.	TRBV14	TRBJ2-2	.	CASRNQGHSTGELFF	TGTGCCAGCCGGAATCAGGGTCACTCCACCGGGGAGCTGTTTTTT
.	TRBV5-6	TRBJ1-2	.	CASSYVPGDGYTF	TGTGCCAGCAGCTATGTTCCCGGGGATGGCTACACCTTC
.	TRBV3-1/TRBV3-2	TRBJ2-3	once	CASSWTATDTQYF	TGTGCCAGCAGTTGGACAGCGACAGATACGCAGTATTTT
.	TRBV5-4	TRBJ2-1	.	CASAPGGNAEQFF	TGTGCCAGCGCCCCAGGGGGGAATGCTGAGCAGTTCTTC
TRBD1	TRBV18	TRBJ2-5	.	CASSRTGSQETQYF	TGTGCCAGCTCACGGACAGGGTCCCAAGAGACCCAGTACTTC
TRBD1	TRBV5-1	TRBJ1-2	.	CASSVSGTDAIYGYTF	TGCGCCAGCAGCGTATCCGGGACAGATGCGATCTATGGCTACACCTTC
.	TRBV15	TRBJ1-3	many	CATSRTSGTSGNTIYF	TGTGCCACCAGCAGAACAAGCGGGACCTCTGGAAACACCATATATTTT
.	TRBV2	TRBJ2-3	once	CASSLTYQGTSSTDTQYF	TGTGCCAGCAGCCTAACTTACCAGGGGACCTCTAGCACAGATACGCAGTATTTT
.	TRBV6-5	TRBJ1-1	.	CASLLREGRITEAFF	TGTGCCAGCCTCCTTCGGGAGGGGCGGATCACTGAAGCTTTCTTT
TRBD1	TRBV4-3	TRBJ2-7	.	CASSRDSTYEQYF	TGCGCCAGCAGCCGGGACAGTACCTACGAGCAGTACTTC
.	TRBV12-5	TRBJ2-3	.	CASGPRSYGADTQYF	TGTGCTAGTGGTCCCCGATCCTACGGGGCAGATACGCAGTATTTT
.	TRBV27	TRBJ1-4	.	CASGLSYATNEKLFF	TGTGCCAGCGGGCTCTCATATGCAACTAATGAAAAACTGTTTTTT
.	TRBV10-2	TRBJ1-3	.	CASMPGGSGNTIYF	TGCGCCAGCATGCCCGGGGGCTCTGGAAACACCATATATTTT
.	TRBV19	TRBJ1-1	.	CASMGDYNTEAFF	TGTGCCAGTATGGGGGACTACAACACTGAAGCTTTCTTT
TRBD1	TRBV19	TRBJ2-5	.	CASSNRGRETQYF	TGTGCCAGTAGTAACAGGGGGCGAGAGACCCAGTACTTC
TRBD1	TRBV2	TRBJ2-2	.	CASQARGPTGELFF	TGTGCCAGCCAGGCCAGGGGGCCCACCGGGGAGCTGTTTTTT
TRBD1	TRBV6-5	TRBJ2-2	.	CASSLNRGPTGELFF	TGTGCCAGCAGCCTGAACAGGGGGCCAACCGGGGAGCTGTTTTTT
.	TRBV2	TRBJ1-4	.	CASSHDRRRNEKLFF	TGTGCCAGCAGTCATGACCGTCGGAGGAATGAAAAACTGTTTTTT
.	TRBV29-1	TRBJ1-2	.	CSVEEIYYGYTF	TGCAGCGTTGAGGAGATATACTATGGCTACACCTTC
TRBD1	TRBV4-2	TRBJ2-1	.	CASSQETGVGYNEQFF	TGTGCCAGCAGCCAAGAGACAGGGGTTGGATACAATGAGCAGTTCTTC
.	TRBV20-1	TRBJ1-5	.	CSASARQLLNQPQHF	TGCAGTGCGAGTGCGCGACAGCTCCTAAATCAGCCCCAGCATTTT
.	TRBV2	TRBJ2-7	few	CASSATGYEQYF	TGTGCCAGCAGCGCCACAGGGTACGAGCAGTACTTC
TRBD1	TRBV5-6	TRBJ1-2	few	CASCLDRVDGYTF	TGTGCCAGCTGCTTGGACAGGGTCGATGGCTACACCTTC
.	TRBV4-1	TRBJ2-5	.	CASSRDNQETQYF	TGCGCCAGCAGCCGGGACAACCAAGAGACCCAGTACTTC
.	TRBV6-2/TRBV6-3	TRBJ2-5	.	CASSWSWGTPGETQYF	TGTGCCAGCAGTTGGAGCTGGGGGACTCCAGGGGAGACCCAGTACTTC
.	TRBV5-4	TRBJ2-3	.	CASSFSGDSTDTQYF	TGTGCCAGCAGCTTCTCCGGGGACTCCACAGATACGCAGTATTTT
.	TRBV30	TRBJ1-6	few	CAWAGSSYNSPLHF	TGTGCCTGGGCGGGTAGCTCCTATAATTCACCCCTCCACTTT
.	TRBV4-1	TRBJ1-1	.	CASSHNGGGTEAFF	TGCGCCAGCAGCCACAACGGGGGAGGCACTGAAGCTTTCTTT
TRBD1	TRBV13	TRBJ1-2	.	CASSVQGQAGYTF	TGTGCCAGCAGCGTACAGGGACAGGCTGGCTACACCTTC
TRBD1	TRBV27	TRBJ1-5	.	CASSSAGTGTSNQPQHF	TGTGCCAGCAGTTCCGCCGGGACAGGGACTAGCAATCAGCCCCAGCATTTT
TRBD2	TRBV13	TRBJ2-1	.	CASSLEQGGPYNEQFF	TGTGCCAGCAGCTTAGAGCAGGGAGGGCCCTACAATGAGCAGTTCTTC
TRBD2	TRBV2	TRBJ2-7	.	CASSNQRGVYEQYF	TGTGCCAGCAGTAACCAGCGGGGGGTATACGAGCAGTACTTC
.	TRBV6-2/TRBV6-3	TRBJ2-5	.	CASSYALKGVTQYF	TGTGCCAGCAGTTACGCACTAAAAGGGGTTACCCAGTACTTC
.	TRBV11-2	TRBJ1-1	.	CASSFQVGNTEAFF	TGTGCCAGCAGCTTTCAGGTGGGGAACACTGAAGCTTTCTTT
TRBD1	TRBV12-5	TRBJ1-2	.	CASGPDREGIYGYTF	TGTGCTAGTGGCCCAGACAGGGAAGGGATATATGGCTACACCTTC
.	TRBV30	TRBJ1-2	once	CAWTLNRGSYTF	TGTGCCTGGACCCTCAACCGAGGGAGCTACACCTTC
.	TRBV25-1	TRBJ1-1	.	CASSAAGAGTEAFF	TGTGCCAGCAGTGCCGCAGGGGCGGGCACTGAAGCTTTCTTT